The 31 T cell receptor beta chains below all came from one sample that was sequenced in a study of cytomegalovirus exposure and HLA in healthy donors. Primers: 60 Vbeta forward and 13 Jbeta reverse. Produced via immunoSEQ multiplex PCR; TCRdb's table is partial and in-frame only. Counted here are about 170,000 clones, about four fifths occurring once; the ten biggest clones make up about 2.4%. Input material: PBMCs. These receptors were collected from a male donor in good health and CMV-seronegative.

This clone showed up just once. The V call is TRBV13, the J call TRBJ2-1; possible D gene TRBD2, 5 bases. V lost 3 bases and J 9 bases, leaving 15 bases between the germline ends. From germline, CDR1 is PRHDT and CDR2 FYEKMQ (reference sequence). The CDR3 length is 14 residues. CDR3 loop: CASSFGSGLGEQFF. The CDR3 DNA reads as TGTGCCAGCAGCTTTGGGTCGGGGTTAGGTGAGCAGTTCTTC.

The table lists this clone with a count of one. The V gene is TRBV23-1, the J gene TRBJ2-7, with 8 bases matching TRBD1. TRBV23-1 is recorded as an ORF, its role being uncertain. The CDR3 length is 18 residues. The J segment lost 0 bases and the V segment lost 2 bases, leaving 12 bases of the junction unmatched. The CDR3 DNA reads TGCGCCAGCAGTCAAGCCCCTACCGGACAGGGAAGCTCCTACGAGCAGTACTTC. It is translated as CASSQAPTGQGSSYEQYF.

J is TRBJ2-1 and V is TRBV7-9; TRBD2 aligns across 14 bases. The germline V gene encodes CDR1 SEHNR and CDR2 FQNEAQ (reference sequence). The V gene end was trimmed by 3 bases and the J gene end by 16 bases; junction bases not matched to a gene: 14. This CDR3 is 16 amino acids long. The CDR3 here is CASSFEKGLAGVWHFF. The CDR3 DNA is TGTGCCAGCAGCTTTGAAAAGGGACTAGCGGGAGTCTGGCATTTCTTC.

The chain recombines TRBV11-1 with TRBJ2-7; 15 bases line up with TRBD2. Germline loops: CDR1 SGHAT, CDR2 FQDESV (reference sequence). The CDR3 is 17 amino acids. V trimming: 5 bases; J trimming: 2 bases; junction bases outside the gene matches: 7. The CDR3 spells CASSKGLAGGTPYEQYF. Written as DNA, the CDR3 is TGTGCCAGCAGCAAAGGACTAGCGGGAGGGACCCCCTACGAGCAGTACTTC.

The sample holds a few counts of this clone. This chain connects TRBV6-5 to TRBJ1-1; a weak D match, TRBD1 (5 bases). Trimming stripped 2 bases from V and 11 bases from J, with 12 bases between. The length of the CDR3 is 12 residues. Germline V gene sequence: CDR1 MNHEY, CDR2 SVGAGI. The CDR3 loop reads CASSYQSGAAFF. The CDR3 DNA reads as TGTGCCAGCAGTTACCAGAGCGGGGCGGCTTTCTTT.

The V call is TRBV19, the J call TRBJ1-6, with TRBD1 as a possible D gene (5 bases). The germline V and J ends were trimmed by 6 bases and 8 bases, with 17 bases remaining between them. Germline-derived CDR1 and CDR2 are LNHDA and SQIVND (reference sequence). The CDR3 contains 15 residues. CDR3 sequence reads: CASSPGPGVDSPLHF. The CDR3 nucleotides read TGTGCCAGTAGCCCAGGGCCGGGGGTAGATTCACCCCTCCACTTT.

In its sample, this clone was seen once. This chain uses TRBV7-9 with TRBJ2-5, with D possibly matching TRBD2 (5 bases). Germline CDR1 reads SEHNR; CDR2 reads FQNEAQ (reference sequence). The CDR3 consists of 17 residues. Trimming cost V 3 bases and J 1 base, with 18 bases left between them. CDR3: CASSLVGGSIVQETQYF. In DNA, the CDR3 is TGTGCCAGCAGCTTGGTTGGAGGATCGATCGTCCAAGAGACCCAGTACTTC. Combining the CDR3 with reference TRBV7-9 and TRBJ2-5 gives the whole variable domain DTGVSQNPRHKITKRGQNVTFRCDPISEHNRLYWYRQTLGQGPEFLTYFQNEAQLEKSRLLSDRFSAERPKGSFSTLEIQRTEQGDSAMYLCASSLVGGSIVQETQYFGPGTRLLVL.

The J gene is TRBJ1-5, the V gene TRBV4-1, with D unclear. Germline V CDR1 and CDR2: MGHRA, YSYEKL. The CDR3 extends over 15 amino acids. Trimming took off 0 bases at V and 8 bases at J, with 14 bases between the two ends. CDR3 in DNA: TGCGCCAGCAGCCAAGATCCCACCCAACGGGAGCCCCAGCATTTT. As protein: CASSQDPTQREPQHF.

The gene calls are TRBV27 and TRBJ1-2; D remains unclear. CDR1 and CDR2 from the germline V gene are MNHEY and SMNVEV (reference sequence). Deletions cut 4 bases from V and 4 bases from J, with 10 bases between. The CDR3 runs 13 residues. The CDR3 loop reads CASSYRGSYGYTF. Written as DNA, the CDR3 is TGTGCCAGCAGTTATCGAGGGTCCTATGGCTACACCTTC.

This clone has a handful of counts. The rearrangement joins TRBV5-1 to TRBJ2-7, with D maybe TRBD1 (5 bases). The CDR3 is 13 amino acids. Germline V gene lookup returns CDR1 SGHRS and CDR2 YFSETQ. V shed 1 base and J shed 4 bases, with 9 bases lying between them. The CDR3 bases are TGCGCCAGCAGCTTGCGCTCAGGGTACGAGCAGTACTTC. This encodes CASSLRSGYEQYF.

J is TRBJ2-7 and V is TRBV7-6; 13 bases map to TRBD2. This CDR3 is 14 amino acids long. Trimming at V came to 5 bases and at J to 5 bases, leaving 3 bases not matched to a gene. The germline gives CDR1 SGHVS, CDR2 FNYEAQ. The CDR3 protein is CASSPTSGRNEQYF. The CDR3, as DNA: TGTGCCAGCAGCCCGACTAGCGGGAGGAACGAGCAGTACTTC. The full variable domain, with the rest looked up from reference TRBV7-6 and TRBJ2-7, is GAGVSQSPRYKVTKRGQDVALRCDPISGHVSLYWYRQALGQGPEFLTYFNYEAQQDKSGLPNDRFSAERPEGSISTLTIQRTEQRDSAMYRCASSPTSGRNEQYFGPGTRLTVT.

The chain carries TRBV19 and TRBJ1-5; D is ambiguous. V dropped 3 bases and J dropped 2 bases, with 11 bases sitting between them. Germline values: CDR1 LNHDA, CDR2 SQIVND (reference sequence). This CDR3 has 15 residues. CDR3 loop: CASSISRGGNQPQHF. The CDR3 region has the DNA TGTGCCAGTAGTATTTCTCGGGGTGGCAATCAGCCCCAGCATTTT.

This chain connects TRBV19 to TRBJ2-7; 11 bases are shared with TRBD2. The CDR3 sequence is 14 residues long. Trimming cost V 2 bases and J 3 bases; bases outside gene matches: 0. Germline CDR1 LNHDA, CDR2 SQIVND (reference sequence). The CDR3 sequence is CASSITSGGYEQYF. The CDR3 bases are TGTGCCAGTAGTATAACTAGCGGGGGCTACGAGCAGTACTTC.

The chain recombines TRBV5-1 with TRBJ2-7; a weak D match, TRBD1 (6 bases). CDR1 is SGHRS, CDR2 YFSETQ, per germline. With 5 bases removed from V and 2 bases from J, the gap between germline ends came to 8 bases. The length of the CDR3 is 12 residues. CDR3 sequence: CASSRDTYEQYF. The DNA of the CDR3 is TGCGCCAGCAGTAGGGACACCTACGAGCAGTACTTC.

The chain links TRBV6-5 to TRBJ1-1, with 9 bases identical to TRBD1. CDR3 size: 12 residues. Germline CDR1 MNHEY, CDR2 SVGAGI. The V gene end was trimmed by 6 bases and the J gene end by 11 bases; junction bases not matched to a gene: 7. In DNA form, the CDR3 reads TGTGCCAGCAGGAGGACAGGGGAGTCCGCTTTCTTT. Its translation: CASRRTGESAFF.

CDR3 protein: CASTNLAGEQYF. For the CDR3, the DNA is TGTGCCAGCACCAATTTAGCCGGCGAGCAGTACTTC. The chain has TRBV5-4 and TRBJ2-7, with unresolved D. In germline, CDR1 is SGHNT, CDR2 YYREEE (reference sequence). V was pared by 6 bases and J by 6 bases, with 13 bases between. The length of the CDR3 is 12 residues.

The chain employs TRBV14 and TRBJ2-7; 9 bases match TRBD2. Germline trimming cut 0 bases from V and 2 bases from J; bases unmatched to any gene: 14. This CDR3 is 19 amino acids long. From germline, CDR1 is SGHDN and CDR2 FVKESK. The CDR3, as DNA: TGTGCCAGCAGCCAAGATTCCACCCGGAGCGGGAGGAATCCCTACGAGCAGTACTTC. Translated: CASSQDSTRSGRNPYEQYF.

The chain combines TRBV5-1 with TRBJ1-5; maybe TRBD1 (5 bases). Trimming removed 0 bases at V and 3 bases at J, with 10 bases between. Germline V lookup: CDR1 SGHRS, CDR2 YFSETQ. The CDR3 extends over 15 amino acids. This CDR3 is CASSLGQGPNQPQHF. In nucleotides, the CDR3 is TGCGCCAGCAGCTTGGGCCAGGGCCCCAATCAGCCCCAGCATTTT.

This clone was counted a few times. J is TRBJ2-3 and V is TRBV4-3; 10 bases agree with TRBD2. The length of the CDR3 is 17 residues. Germline trimming cut 1 base from V and 0 bases from J; bases unmatched to any gene: 4. Germline values: CDR1 LGHNA, CDR2 YSLEER. The CDR3 here is CASSQASGGTSTDTQYF. DNA for the CDR3: TGCGCCAGCAGCCAAGCTAGCGGGGGAACTAGCACAGATACGCAGTATTTT.

The chain links TRBV30 to TRBJ1-3, with 7 positions matching TRBD1. The CDR3 runs 14 residues. Unmatched junction bases numbered 2, after V lost 3 bases and J lost 0 bases. CDR1 GTSNPN and CDR2 SVGIG come from the germline V gene (reference sequence). CDR3 coding DNA: TGTGCCTGGAGCCGACAGGGCTCTGGAAACACCATATATTTT. Its translation: CAWSRQGSGNTIYF.

The CDR3 protein is CASSRMTLGQNEKLFF. The CDR3 nucleotides are TGTGCCAGCAGTCGAATGACTCTGGGTCAGAATGAAAAACTGTTTTTT. V is TRBV6-6 and J is TRBJ1-4; D not certain. The CDR3 loop spans 16 amino acids. Germline assignment: CDR1 MNHNY and CDR2 SVGAGI (reference sequence). Trimming removed 5 bases at V and 5 bases at J, with 18 bases between.

This chain links TRBV6-1 with TRBJ2-7; 8 bases match TRBD2. Germline V gene data show CDR1 as MNHNS and CDR2 as SASEGT. J lost 2 bases, V lost 4 bases, and 7 bases had no gene match. This CDR3 has 15 amino acids. CDR3 loop: CASSVQAGGTYEQYF. As DNA, the CDR3 is TGTGCCAGCAGTGTGCAGGCGGGGGGCACCTACGAGCAGTACTTC.

V is TRBV5-1 and J is TRBJ2-6; TRBD1 matches 7 bases. V lost 3 bases and J lost 3; bases outside the gene matches: 3. This CDR3 has 15 amino acids. Germline V gene sequence: CDR1 SGHRS, CDR2 YFSETQ. CDR3 protein: CASSSPGGGANVLTF. In DNA, the CDR3 is TGCGCCAGCAGCTCCCCAGGGGGTGGGGCCAACGTCCTGACTTTC.

The chain uses TRBV28 and TRBJ2-7; D uncertain. Trimming stripped 2 bases from V and 2 bases from J, with 7 bases between. The CDR3 consists of 13 residues. From germline, CDR1 is MDHEN and CDR2 SYDVKM. The CDR3 is CASSLTVPYEQYF. The CDR3 DNA follows: TGTGCCAGCAGTTTAACGGTGCCCTACGAGCAGTACTTC.

The chain links TRBV7-9 to TRBJ2-7; 7 bases align to TRBD1. J lost 3 bases, V lost 2 bases, and 4 bases had no gene match. The V gene's germline CDR1 is SEHNR and CDR2 FQNEAQ (reference sequence). There are 14 residues in the CDR3. In DNA form, the CDR3 reads TGTGCCAGCAGCTTAAGTGACAGGGACTACGAGCAGTACTTC. It translates to CASSLSDRDYEQYF.

This rearrangement joins TRBV29-1 to TRBJ1-2; a weak D match, TRBD1 (5 bases). Deletions cut 4 bases from V and 3 bases from J, with 15 bases between. The germline V gene has CDR1 SQVTM and CDR2 ANQGSEA. The CDR3 is 14 amino acids. Here the CDR3 reads CSVGPRVRDYGYTF. The CDR3 nucleotides read TGCAGCGTTGGCCCACGTGTCAGGGACTATGGCTACACCTTC.

The genes are TRBV9 and TRBJ1-2, with a tentative D call TRBD1 (5 bases). CDR1 SGDLS and CDR2 YYNGEE come from the germline V gene. Trimming removed 3 bases at V and 8 bases at J, with 17 bases between. The CDR3 covers 14 residues. The CDR3 DNA reads as TGTGCCAGCAGCGCCCTTGGGGCCTACGGGGGCTACACCTTC. It specifies CASSALGAYGGYTF.

This clone appeared a single time. This sequence joins TRBV6-4 and TRBJ1-6, with D possibly TRBD1 on 5 matching bases. The ends were cut back, 2 bases at V and 4 bases at J, with 18 bases in the middle. This CDR3 region has 18 residues. Germline assignment: CDR1 MRHNA and CDR2 SNTAGT. The DNA for the CDR3 is TGTGCCAGCAGTGACCCAGGAGGGCGGACAAAGTATAATTCACCCCTCCACTTT. Protein sequence: CASSDPGGRTKYNSPLHF.

CDR3 DNA sequence: TGTGCCTGGAGTGTCTTAGAGGACATCACAGATACGCAGTATTTT. Protein product: CAWSVLEDITDTQYF. V and J are TRBV30 and TRBJ2-3, with a possible D match to TRBD1 (5 bases). Trimming stripped 0 bases from V and 2 bases from J, with 12 bases between. The CDR3 has 15 residues. Germline V CDR1 and CDR2: GTSNPN, SVGIG (reference sequence).

A word on this clone: The sample carries other DNA sequences with the same CDR3. The chain uses TRBV5-1 and TRBJ2-3; 8 nucleotides align to TRBD2. Germline assignment: CDR1 SGHRS and CDR2 YFSETQ. The CDR3 length is 15 residues. V shed 0 bases and J 2 bases; nucleotides not matched to a gene: 2. CDR3: CASSLVAGPTDTQYF. CDR3 sequence (DNA): TGCGCCAGCAGCTTGGTAGCGGGACCCACAGATACGCAGTATTTT.

The chain combines TRBV4-2 with TRBJ2-7; 12 bases match TRBD1. With the DNA end fitting TRBJ2-5 better, the J assignment may be wrong. This CDR3 is built from 15 residues. From germline, CDR1 is LGHNA and CDR2 YNFKEQ. CDR3: CASSQPGQGAETQYF. CDR3 coding DNA: TGTGCCAGCAGCCAGCCGGGACAGGGGGCCGAGACCCAGTACTTC.